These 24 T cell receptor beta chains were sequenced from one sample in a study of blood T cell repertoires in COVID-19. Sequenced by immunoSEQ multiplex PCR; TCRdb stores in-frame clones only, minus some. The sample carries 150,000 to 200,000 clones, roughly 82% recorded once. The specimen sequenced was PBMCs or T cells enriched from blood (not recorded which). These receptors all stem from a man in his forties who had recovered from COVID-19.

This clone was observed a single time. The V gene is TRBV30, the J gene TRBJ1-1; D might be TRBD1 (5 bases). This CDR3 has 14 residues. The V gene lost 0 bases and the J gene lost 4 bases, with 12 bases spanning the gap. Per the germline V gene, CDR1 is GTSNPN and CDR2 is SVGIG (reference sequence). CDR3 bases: TGTGCCTGGAGTGTTCTCGGGGGGGGCACTGAAGCTTTCTTT. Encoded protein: CAWSVLGGGTEAFF.

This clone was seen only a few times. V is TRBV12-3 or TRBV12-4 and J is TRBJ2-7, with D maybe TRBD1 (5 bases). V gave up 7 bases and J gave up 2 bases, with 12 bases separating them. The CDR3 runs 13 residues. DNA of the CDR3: TGTGCCAGCACTTTCTGGGGCGCCTACGAGCAGTACTTC. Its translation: CASTFWGAYEQYF.

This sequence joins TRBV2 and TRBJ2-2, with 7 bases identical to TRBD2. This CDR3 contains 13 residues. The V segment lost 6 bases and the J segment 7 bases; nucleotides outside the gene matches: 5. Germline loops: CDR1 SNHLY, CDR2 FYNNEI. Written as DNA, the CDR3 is TGTGCCAGCAGGGTTAGCGGGCTCGGGGAGCTGTTTTTT. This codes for CASRVSGLGELFF.

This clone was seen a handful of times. The CDR3 bases are TGTGCCAGCAGCGCCGAGGACTACCCCAACGAGCAGTACTTC. It yields the protein CASSAEDYPNEQYF. The chain has TRBV11-2 and TRBJ2-7, with a possible D match to TRBD2 (6 bases). Germline V gives CDR1 SGHAT, CDR2 FQNNGV. Between the trimmed V and J ends, which lost 5 bases and 5 bases, there was a span of 16 bases. The CDR3 length is 14 residues.

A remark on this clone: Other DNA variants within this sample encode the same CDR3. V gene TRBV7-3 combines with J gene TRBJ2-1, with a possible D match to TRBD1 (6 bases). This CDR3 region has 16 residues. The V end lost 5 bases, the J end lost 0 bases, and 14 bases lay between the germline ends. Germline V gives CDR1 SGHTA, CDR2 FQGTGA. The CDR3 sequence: CASSSRTASSYNEQFF. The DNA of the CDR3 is TGTGCCAGCAGCAGCCGGACAGCAAGCTCCTACAATGAGCAGTTCTTC.

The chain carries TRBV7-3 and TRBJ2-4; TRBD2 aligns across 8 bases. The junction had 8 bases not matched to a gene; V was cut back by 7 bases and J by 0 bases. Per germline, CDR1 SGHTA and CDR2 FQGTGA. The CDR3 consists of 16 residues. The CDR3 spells CASTGGEVLAKNIQYF. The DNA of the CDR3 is TGTGCCAGCACGGGAGGGGAGGTATTAGCCAAAAACATTCAGTACTTC. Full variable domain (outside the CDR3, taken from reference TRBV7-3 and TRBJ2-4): GAGVSQTPSNKVTEKGKYVELRCDPISGHTALYWYRQSLGQGPEFLIYFQGTGAADDSGLPNDRFFAVRPEGSVSTLKIQRTERGDSAVYLCASTGGEVLAKNIQYFGAGTRLSVL.

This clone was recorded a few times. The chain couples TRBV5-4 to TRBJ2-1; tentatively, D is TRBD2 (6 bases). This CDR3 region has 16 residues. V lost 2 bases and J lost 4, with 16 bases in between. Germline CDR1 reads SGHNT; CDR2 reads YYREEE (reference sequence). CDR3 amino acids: CASSFSNRGLYNEQFF. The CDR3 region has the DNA TGTGCCAGCAGCTTTAGCAATCGGGGACTGTACAATGAGCAGTTCTTC.

Written as DNA, the CDR3 is TGCGCCAGCAGCCAAGCGGACAGGGGGCAGTACGAGCAGTACTTC. It specifies CASSQADRGQYEQYF. The chain links TRBV4-1 to TRBJ2-7; 11 nucleotides match TRBD1. There are 15 residues in the CDR3. J lost 4 bases, V lost 1 base, and 3 bases had no gene match. CDR1 and CDR2 (germline): MGHRA, YSYEKL.

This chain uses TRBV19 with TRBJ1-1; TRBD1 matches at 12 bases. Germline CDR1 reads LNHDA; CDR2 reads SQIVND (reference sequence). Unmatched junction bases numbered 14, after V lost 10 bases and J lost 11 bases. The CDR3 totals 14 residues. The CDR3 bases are TGTGCCAACGAGGGGACAGGGGGCACATCTTCCGCTTTCTTT. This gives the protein CANEGTGGTSSAFF.

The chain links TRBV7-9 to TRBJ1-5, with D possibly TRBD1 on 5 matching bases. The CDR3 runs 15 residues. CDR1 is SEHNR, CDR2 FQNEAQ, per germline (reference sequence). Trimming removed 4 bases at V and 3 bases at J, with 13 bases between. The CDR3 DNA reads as TGTGCCAGCAGCTCCCAGGGCAGCAACAATCAGCCCCAGCATTTT. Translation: CASSSQGSNNQPQHF.

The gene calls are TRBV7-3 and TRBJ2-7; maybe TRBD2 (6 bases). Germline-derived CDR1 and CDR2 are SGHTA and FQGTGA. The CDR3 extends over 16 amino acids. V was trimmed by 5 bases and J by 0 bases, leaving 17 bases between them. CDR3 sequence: CASSPAGGLSSYEQYF. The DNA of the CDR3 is TGTGCCAGCAGCCCAGCGGGCGGTCTGAGCTCCTACGAGCAGTACTTC.

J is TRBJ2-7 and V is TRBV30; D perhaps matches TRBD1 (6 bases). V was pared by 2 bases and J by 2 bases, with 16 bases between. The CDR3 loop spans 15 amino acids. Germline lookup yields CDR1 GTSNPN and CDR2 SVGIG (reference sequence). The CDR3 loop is CAWSTGQPPTYEQYF. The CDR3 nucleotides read TGTGCCTGGAGTACCGGACAGCCGCCTACCTACGAGCAGTACTTC.

This chain's CDR3 is CASSQPVPLRDRANTGELFF. CDR3 bases: TGCGCCAGCAGCCAACCTGTCCCGCTCCGGGACAGGGCCAACACCGGGGAGCTGTTTTTT. This chain joins TRBV4-3 and TRBJ2-2; TRBD1 matches at 9 bases. The CDR3 has 20 amino acids. V was pared by 2 bases and J by 2 bases, with 15 bases of the junction left unmatched. Germline assignment: CDR1 LGHNA and CDR2 YSLEER.

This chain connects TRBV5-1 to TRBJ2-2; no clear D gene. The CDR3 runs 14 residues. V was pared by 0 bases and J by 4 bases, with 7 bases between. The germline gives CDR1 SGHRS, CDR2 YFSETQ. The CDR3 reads CASSLGQITGELFF. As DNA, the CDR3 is TGCGCCAGCAGCTTGGGACAAATCACCGGGGAGCTGTTTTTT.

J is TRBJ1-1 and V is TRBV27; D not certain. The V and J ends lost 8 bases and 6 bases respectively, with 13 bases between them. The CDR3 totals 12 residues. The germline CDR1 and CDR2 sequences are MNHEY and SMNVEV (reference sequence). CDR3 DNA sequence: TGTGCCAGCGCAACCGGGATTTCTGAAGCTTTCTTT. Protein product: CASATGISEAFF.

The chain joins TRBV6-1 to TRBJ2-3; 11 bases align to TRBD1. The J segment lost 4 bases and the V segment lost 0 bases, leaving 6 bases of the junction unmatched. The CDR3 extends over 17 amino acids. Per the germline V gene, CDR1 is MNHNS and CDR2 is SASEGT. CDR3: CASSEANPGQGADTQYF. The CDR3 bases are TGTGCCAGCAGTGAAGCCAACCCGGGACAGGGGGCAGATACGCAGTATTTT.

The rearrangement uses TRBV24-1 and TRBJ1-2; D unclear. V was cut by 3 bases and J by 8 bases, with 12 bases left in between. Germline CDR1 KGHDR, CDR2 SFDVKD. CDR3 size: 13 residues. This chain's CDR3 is CATSDTRVGGYTF. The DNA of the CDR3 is TGTGCCACCAGTGATACGAGGGTGGGCGGCTACACCTTC.

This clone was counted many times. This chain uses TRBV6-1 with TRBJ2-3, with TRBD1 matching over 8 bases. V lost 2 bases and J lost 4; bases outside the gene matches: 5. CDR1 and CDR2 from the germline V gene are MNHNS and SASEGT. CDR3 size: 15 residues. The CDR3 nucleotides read TGTGCCAGCAGTGAATTGGCAGGGGGCGCAGATACGCAGTATTTT. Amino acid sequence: CASSELAGGADTQYF.

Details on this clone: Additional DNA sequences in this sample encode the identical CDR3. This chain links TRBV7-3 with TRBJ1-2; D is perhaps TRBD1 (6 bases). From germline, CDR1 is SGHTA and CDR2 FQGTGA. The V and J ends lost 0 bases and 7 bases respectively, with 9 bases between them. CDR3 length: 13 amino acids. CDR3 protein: CASSLTGAGGYTF. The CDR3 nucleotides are TGTGCCAGCAGCTTAACGGGGGCGGGTGGCTACACCTTC.

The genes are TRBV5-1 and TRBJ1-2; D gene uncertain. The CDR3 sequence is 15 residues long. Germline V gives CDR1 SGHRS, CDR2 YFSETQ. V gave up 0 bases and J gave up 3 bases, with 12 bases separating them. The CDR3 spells CASSLGALFDYGYTF. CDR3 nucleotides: TGCGCCAGCAGCTTGGGAGCCCTGTTCGACTATGGCTACACCTTC. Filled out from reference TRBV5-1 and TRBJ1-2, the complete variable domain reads KAGVTQTPRYLIKTRGQQVTLSCSPISGHRSVSWYQQTPGQGLQFLFEYFSETQRNKGNFPGRFSGRQFSNSRSEMNVSTLELGDSALYLCASSLGALFDYGYTFGSGTRLTVV.

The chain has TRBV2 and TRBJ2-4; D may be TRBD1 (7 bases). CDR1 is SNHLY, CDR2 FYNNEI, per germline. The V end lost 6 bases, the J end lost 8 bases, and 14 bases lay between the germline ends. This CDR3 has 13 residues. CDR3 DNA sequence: TGTGCCAGCAGGCGCAGGGGGGTTGACATTCAGTACTTC. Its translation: CASRRRGVDIQYF.

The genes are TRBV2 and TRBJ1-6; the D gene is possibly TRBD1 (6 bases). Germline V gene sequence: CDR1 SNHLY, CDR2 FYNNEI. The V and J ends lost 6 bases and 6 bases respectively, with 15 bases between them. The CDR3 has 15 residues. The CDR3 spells CASRSTGHPNSPLHF. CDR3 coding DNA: TGTGCCAGCAGATCGACGGGACATCCTAATTCACCCCTCCACTTT.

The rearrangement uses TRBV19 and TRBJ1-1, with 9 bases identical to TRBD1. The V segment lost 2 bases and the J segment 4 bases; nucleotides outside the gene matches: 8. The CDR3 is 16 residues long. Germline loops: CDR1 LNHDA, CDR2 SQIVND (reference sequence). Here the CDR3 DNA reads TGTGCCAGTAGTATATCAGGGACAGGGACTAGCACTGAAGCTTTCTTT. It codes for CASSISGTGTSTEAFF.

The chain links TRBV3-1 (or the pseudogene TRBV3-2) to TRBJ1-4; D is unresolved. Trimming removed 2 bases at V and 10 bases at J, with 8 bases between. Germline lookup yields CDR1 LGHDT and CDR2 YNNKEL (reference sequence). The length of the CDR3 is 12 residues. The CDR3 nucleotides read TGTGCCAGCAGCCAACCGGGTTCAAAACTGTTTTTT. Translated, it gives CASSQPGSKLFF.